The rows below give T cell receptor beta chains drawn from one sample of a study of spatial heterogeneity in lung cancer. From the 5' RACE reads, TCRdb called clonotypes with MiXCR, one entry per CDR3 protein. The table has 36,000 or so distinct CDR3 sequences, less than 5.5% seen once. The source was PBMCs, collected at surgery. These receptors were obtained from a female donor with early-stage non-small cell lung cancer. The conserved cysteine and the conserved F or W are not part of the CDR3 here.

J gene	V gene	CDR3 protein
TRBJ2-7	TRBV4-3	ASSPWRSSYEQY
TRBJ2-7	TRBV10-3	AISESGQGAYEQY
TRBJ2-7	TRBV6-2/TRBV6-3	ASSTPLGREGLYEQY
TRBJ2-1	TRBV6-1	ASSGGLGFNNEQF
TRBJ2-2	TRBV30	AWSRQGYAGELF
TRBJ2-1	TRBV5-1	ASSFVLGNEQF
TRBJ1-2	TRBV19	ASSPRVTNYGYT
TRBJ2-2	TRBV7-7	ASSSGQGASTGELF
TRBJ2-5	TRBV28	ASSTSQFRGSGETQY
TRBJ1-1	TRBV5-1	ASSLGAGRTEAF
TRBJ1-1	TRBV4-3	ASSQDRNTEAF
TRBJ2-5	TRBV6-1	AGDSGSSRETQY
TRBJ2-5	TRBV5-1	ASSRGTRGVEETQY
TRBJ2-5	TRBV9	ASSVALSASGKKETQY
TRBJ2-3	TRBV6-1	ASCWDRGTDTQY
TRBJ1-1	TRBV6-6	ASSPRRRNTEAF
TRBJ1-1	TRBV30	AWSRDRGTEAF
TRBJ1-6	TRBV29-1	SVGTGDNSPLH
TRBJ1-5	TRBV10-3	AISTGTGDQPQH
TRBJ1-4	TRBV6-6	ASSPRDWTEKLF
TRBJ2-3	TRBV2	ASSDFSDTQY
TRBJ2-7	TRBV6-6	VSRAGGYSYEQY
TRBJ1-5	TRBV6-6	ASSFSTDRENQPQH
TRBJ2-5	TRBV6-2/TRBV6-3	ASGDDSRTQY
TRBJ2-7	TRBV7-2	ASSLQRLGYEQY
TRBJ2-3	TRBV10-3	AIGRGNGADTQY
TRBJ1-3	TRBV28	ASSLGTGTEGNTIY
TRBJ1-3	TRBV20-1	SASLPILGNTIY
TRBJ2-7	TRBV3-1	ASSQDRKDEQY
TRBJ2-5	TRBV5-1	ASSRDQETQY
TRBJ2-1	TRBV5-1	ASSPTGGYNEQF
TRBJ1-5	TRBV5-1	ASSDGTGYDQPQH
TRBJ1-2	TRBV12-3/TRBV12-4	ASSSLRYT
TRBJ1-1	TRBV19	ASSIPEGSEMNTEAF
TRBJ1-2	TRBV2	ASSEFGYGYT
TRBJ1-5	TRBV12-3/TRBV12-4	ASTMDGFGPQH
TRBJ2-3	TRBV7-8	ASSPTWTDTQY
TRBJ1-5	TRBV20-1	SALLGGQPQH
TRBJ2-2	TRBV5-6	ASSLVGNTGELF
TRBJ2-3	TRBV14	ASSQDTSGRAGSPDTQY
TRBJ2-3	TRBV5-4	ASSLVAGTTDTQY
TRBJ2-3	TRBV20-1	SARSRSDTQY
TRBJ2-7	TRBV5-1	ASSLGQVGEQY
TRBJ2-6	TRBV20-1	SASGDRALSGANVLT
TRBJ2-7	TRBV20-1	SATIPSQSSYEQY
TRBJ2-7	TRBV6-1	ASSWGRGSSYEQY
TRBJ1-2	TRBV2	ASGGGEYYGYT